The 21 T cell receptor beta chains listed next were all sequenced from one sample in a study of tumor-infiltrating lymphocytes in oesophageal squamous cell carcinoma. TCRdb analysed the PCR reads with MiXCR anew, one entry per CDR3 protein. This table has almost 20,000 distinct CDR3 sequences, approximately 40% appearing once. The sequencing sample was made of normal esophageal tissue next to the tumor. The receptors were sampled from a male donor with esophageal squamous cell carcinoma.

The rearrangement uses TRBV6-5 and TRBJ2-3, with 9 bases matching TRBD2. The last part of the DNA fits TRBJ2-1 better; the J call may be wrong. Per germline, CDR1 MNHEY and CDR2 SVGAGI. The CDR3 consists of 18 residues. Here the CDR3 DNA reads TGTGCCAGCAGTTACTCGAGGGGGGCGGGAGGGATCCACAATGAGCAGTTCTTC. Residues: CASSYSRGAGGIHNEQFF.

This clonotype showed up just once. The CDR3 spells CASSAQTSGGGRYGYTF. CDR3 in DNA: TGTGCCAGCAGCGCCCAAACGTCGGGAGGGGGTCGATATGGCTACACCTTC. The chain is built from TRBV7-2 and TRBJ2-7, with D perhaps matching TRBD1 (6 bases). The tail of the sequence fits TRBJ1-2 better, so the J call may be wrong. The CDR3 is 17 residues long. Per germline, CDR1 SGHTA and CDR2 FQGNSA.

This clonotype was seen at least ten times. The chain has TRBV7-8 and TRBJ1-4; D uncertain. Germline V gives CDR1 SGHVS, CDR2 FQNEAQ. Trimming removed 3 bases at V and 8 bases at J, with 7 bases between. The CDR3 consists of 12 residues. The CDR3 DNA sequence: TGTGCCAGCAGCTTGATCCCGGAAAAACTGTTTTTT. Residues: CASSLIPEKLFF.

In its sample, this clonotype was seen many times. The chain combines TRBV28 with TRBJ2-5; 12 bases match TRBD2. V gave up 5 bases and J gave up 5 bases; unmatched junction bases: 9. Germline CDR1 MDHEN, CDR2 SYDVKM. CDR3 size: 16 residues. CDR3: CASSTAGLAGKETQYF. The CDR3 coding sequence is TGTGCCAGCAGTACCGCCGGACTAGCGGGAAAGGAGACCCAGTACTTC.

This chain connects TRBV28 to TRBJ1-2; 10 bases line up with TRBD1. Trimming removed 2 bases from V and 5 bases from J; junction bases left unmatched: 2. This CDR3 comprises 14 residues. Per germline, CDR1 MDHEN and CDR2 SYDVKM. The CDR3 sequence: CASSLGTGVYGYTF. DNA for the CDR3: TGTGCCAGCAGTTTAGGGACAGGGGTTTATGGCTACACCTTC.

The CDR3 sequence: CASSFRGRTEAFF. The CDR3 DNA follows: TGTGCCAGCAGCTTTCGGGGACGGACTGAAGCTTTCTTT. V gene TRBV7-4 combines with J gene TRBJ1-1, with TRBD1 as a possible D gene (5 bases). This CDR3 contains 13 residues. V was trimmed by 3 bases and J by 5 bases, leaving 10 bases between them. The germline gives CDR1 SGHVT, CDR2 SQSDAQ.

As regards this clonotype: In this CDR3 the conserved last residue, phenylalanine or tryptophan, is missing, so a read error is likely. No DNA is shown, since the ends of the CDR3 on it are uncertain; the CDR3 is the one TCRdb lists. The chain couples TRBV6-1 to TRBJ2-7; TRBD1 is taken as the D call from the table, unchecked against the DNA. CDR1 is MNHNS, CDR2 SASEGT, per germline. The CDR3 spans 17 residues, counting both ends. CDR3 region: CASSEGGTVYNGYTFGS.

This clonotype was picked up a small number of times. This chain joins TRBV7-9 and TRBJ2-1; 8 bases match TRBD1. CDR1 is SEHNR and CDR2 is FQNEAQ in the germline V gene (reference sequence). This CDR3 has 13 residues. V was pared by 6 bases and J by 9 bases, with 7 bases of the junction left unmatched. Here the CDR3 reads CASRQQGEGEQFF. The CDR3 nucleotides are TGTGCCAGCAGGCAACAGGGGGAAGGTGAGCAGTTCTTC. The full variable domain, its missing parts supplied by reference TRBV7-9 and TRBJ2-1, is DTGVSQNPRHKITKRGQNVTFRCDPISEHNRLYWYRQTLGQGPEFLTYFQNEAQLEKSRLLSDRFSAERPKGSFSTLEIQRTEQGDSAMYLCASRQQGEGEQFFGPGTRLTVL.

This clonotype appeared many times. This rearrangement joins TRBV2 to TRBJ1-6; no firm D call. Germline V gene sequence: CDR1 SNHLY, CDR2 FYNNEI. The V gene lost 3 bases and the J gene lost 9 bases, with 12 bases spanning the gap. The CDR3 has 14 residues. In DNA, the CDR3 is TGTGCCAGCAGTGATTGGCAGGTGGTTTCACCCCTCCACTTT. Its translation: CASSDWQVVSPLHF.

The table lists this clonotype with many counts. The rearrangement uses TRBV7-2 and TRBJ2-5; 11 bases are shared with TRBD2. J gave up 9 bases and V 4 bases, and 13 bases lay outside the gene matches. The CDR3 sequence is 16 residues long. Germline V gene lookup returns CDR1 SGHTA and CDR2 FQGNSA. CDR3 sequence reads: CASSSSGTSGPGAQYF. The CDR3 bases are TGTGCCAGCAGCTCCTCCGGGACTAGCGGTCCTGGGGCCCAGTACTTC.

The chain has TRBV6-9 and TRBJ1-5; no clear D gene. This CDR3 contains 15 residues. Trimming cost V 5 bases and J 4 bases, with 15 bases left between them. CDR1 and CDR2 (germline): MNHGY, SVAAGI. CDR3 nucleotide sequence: TGTGCCAGCAGTACTGGGCGACACCTTAATCAGCCCCAGCATTTT. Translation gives CASSTGRHLNQPQHF.

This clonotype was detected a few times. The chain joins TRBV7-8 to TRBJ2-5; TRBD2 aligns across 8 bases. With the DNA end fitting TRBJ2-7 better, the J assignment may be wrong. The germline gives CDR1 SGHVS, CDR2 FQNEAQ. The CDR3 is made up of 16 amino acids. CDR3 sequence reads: CASSHRGGQATYEQYF. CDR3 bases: TGTGCCAGCAGCCACCGGGGGGGGCAGGCTACCTACGAGCAGTACTTC.

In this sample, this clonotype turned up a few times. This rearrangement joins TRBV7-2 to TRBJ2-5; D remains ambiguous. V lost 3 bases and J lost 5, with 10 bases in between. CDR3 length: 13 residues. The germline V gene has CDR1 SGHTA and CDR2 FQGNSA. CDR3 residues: CASSLVGGETQYF. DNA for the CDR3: TGTGCCAGCAGCTTGGTGGGTGGCGAGACCCAGTACTTC. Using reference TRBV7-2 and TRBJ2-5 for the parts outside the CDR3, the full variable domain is GAGVSQSPSNKVTEKGKDVELRCDPISGHTALYWYRQSLGQGLEFLIYFQGNSAPDKSGLPSDRFSAERTGGSVSTLTIQRTQQEDSAVYLCASSLVGGETQYFGPGTRLLVL.

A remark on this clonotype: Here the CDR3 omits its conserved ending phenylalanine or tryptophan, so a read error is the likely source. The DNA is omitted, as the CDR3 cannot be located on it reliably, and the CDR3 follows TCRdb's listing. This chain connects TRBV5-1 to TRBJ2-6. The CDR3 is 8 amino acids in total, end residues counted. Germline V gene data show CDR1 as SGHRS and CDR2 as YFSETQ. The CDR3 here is CASSSAIL.

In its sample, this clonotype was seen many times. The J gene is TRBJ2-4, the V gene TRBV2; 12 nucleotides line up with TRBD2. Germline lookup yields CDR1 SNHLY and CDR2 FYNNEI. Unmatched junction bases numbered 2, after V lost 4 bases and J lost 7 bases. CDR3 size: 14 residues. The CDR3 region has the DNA TGTGCCAGCAGTGGACTAGCGGGAGCGAACATTCAGTACTTC. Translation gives CASSGLAGANIQYF.

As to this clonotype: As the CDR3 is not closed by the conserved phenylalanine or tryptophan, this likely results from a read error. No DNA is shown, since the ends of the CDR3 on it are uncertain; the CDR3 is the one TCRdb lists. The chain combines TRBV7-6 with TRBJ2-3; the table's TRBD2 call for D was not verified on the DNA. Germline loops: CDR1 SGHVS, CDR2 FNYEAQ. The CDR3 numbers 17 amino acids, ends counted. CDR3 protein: CASSSNSGRLGTQYFGP.

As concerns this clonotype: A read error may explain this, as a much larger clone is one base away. The CDR3 DNA reads as TGTGCCAGCCTTAACTCCAGGGGCTACGAGCAGTTCTTC. It encodes CASLNSRGYEQFF. V usage is TRBV28 and J usage is TRBJ2-1; D may be TRBD1 (6 bases). The CDR3 is 13 amino acids. Trimming shortened V by 8 bases and J by 10 bases, and 18 bases separated the two germline ends. CDR1 is MDHEN, CDR2 SYDVKM, per germline.

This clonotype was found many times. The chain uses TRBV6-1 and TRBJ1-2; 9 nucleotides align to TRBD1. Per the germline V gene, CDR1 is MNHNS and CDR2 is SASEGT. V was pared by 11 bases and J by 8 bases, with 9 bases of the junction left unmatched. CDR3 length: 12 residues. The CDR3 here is CASTTGTGGYTF. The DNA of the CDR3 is TGTGCCTCCACAACCGGGACAGGGGGCTACACCTTC.

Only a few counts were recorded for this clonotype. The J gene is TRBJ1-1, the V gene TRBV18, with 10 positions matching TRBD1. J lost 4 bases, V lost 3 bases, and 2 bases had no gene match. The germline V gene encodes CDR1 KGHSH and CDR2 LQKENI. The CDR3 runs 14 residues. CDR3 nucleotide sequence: TGTGCCAGCTCACCGGACAGGGGGAGCACTGAAGCTTTCTTT. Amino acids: CASSPDRGSTEAFF.

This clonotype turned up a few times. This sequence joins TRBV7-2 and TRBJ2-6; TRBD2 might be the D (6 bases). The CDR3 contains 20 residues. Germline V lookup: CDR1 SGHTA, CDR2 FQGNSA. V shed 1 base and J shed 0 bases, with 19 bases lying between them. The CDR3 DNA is TGTGCCAGCAGCTTAGAACGACCGGGACTGTTATCCTCTGGGGCCAACGTCCTGACTTTC. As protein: CASSLERPGLLSSGANVLTF.

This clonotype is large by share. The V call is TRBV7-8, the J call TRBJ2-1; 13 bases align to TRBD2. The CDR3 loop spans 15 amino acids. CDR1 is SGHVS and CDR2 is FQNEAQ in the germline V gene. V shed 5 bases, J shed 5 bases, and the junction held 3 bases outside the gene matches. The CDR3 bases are TGTGCCAGCAGCCATGGGACTAGCGGGGACAATGAGCAGTTCTTC. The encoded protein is CASSHGTSGDNEQFF.